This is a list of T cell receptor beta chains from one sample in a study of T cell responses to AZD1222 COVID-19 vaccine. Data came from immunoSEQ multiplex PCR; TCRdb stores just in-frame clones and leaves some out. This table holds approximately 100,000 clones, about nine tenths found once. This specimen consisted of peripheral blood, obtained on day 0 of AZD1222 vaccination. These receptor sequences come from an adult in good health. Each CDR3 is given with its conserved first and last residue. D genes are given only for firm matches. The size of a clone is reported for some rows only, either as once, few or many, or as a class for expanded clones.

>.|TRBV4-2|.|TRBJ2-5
TGTGCCAGCAGCCAAATGGCTATACCCCAAGAGACCCAGTACTTC
CASSQMAIPQETQYF
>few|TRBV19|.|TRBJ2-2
TGTGCCAGTAGTAGGCCGGCCAGCACGGTCACCGGGGAGCTGTTTTTT
CASSRPASTVTGELFF
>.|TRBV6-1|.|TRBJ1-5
TGTGCCAGCAGTGAAGCGCGAGAGCCCCAGCATTTT
CASSEAREPQHF
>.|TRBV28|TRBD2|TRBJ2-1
TGTGCCAGCAGTTTGAGCGGGGGGGAGCAGTTCTTC
CASSLSGGEQFF
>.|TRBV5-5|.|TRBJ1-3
TGTGCCAGCAGCATACAGATAACTGGAAACACCATATATTTT
CASSIQITGNTIYF
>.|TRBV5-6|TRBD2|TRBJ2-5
TGTGCCAGCAGCTTGGGGGGACTAGCGAACCAAGAGACCCAGTACTTC
CASSLGGLANQETQYF
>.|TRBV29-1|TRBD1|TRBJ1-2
TGCAGCGTTGCGGACAGGGACGAGAATGATGGCTACACCTTC
CSVADRDENDGYTF
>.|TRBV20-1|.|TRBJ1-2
TGCAGTGCTAGGGGGGTTATGGGCTACACCTTC
CSARGVMGYTF
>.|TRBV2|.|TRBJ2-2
TGTGCCAGCAGAGGGGACTCGAGCACCGGGGAGCTGTTTTTT
CASRGDSSTGELFF
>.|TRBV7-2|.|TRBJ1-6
TGTGCCAGCAGCTTACGGGTTACAGGGAAGGCAGTTTCACCCCTCCACTTT
CASSLRVTGKAVSPLHF
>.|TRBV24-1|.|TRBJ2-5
TGTGCCACCAGTGAACCGGGGTTCGGGGAGACCCAGTACTTC
CATSEPGFGETQYF
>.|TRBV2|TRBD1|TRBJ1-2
TGTGCCAGGGACAGGGGTATCTATGGCTACACCTTC
CARDRGIYGYTF
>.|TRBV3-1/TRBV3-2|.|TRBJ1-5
TGTGCCAGCAGCCAAGACGCAGGGCATCAGCCCCAGCATTTT
CASSQDAGHQPQHF
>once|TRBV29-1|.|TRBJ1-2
TGCAGCGTTGAAGACAGATACTATGGCTACACCTTC
CSVEDRYYGYTF
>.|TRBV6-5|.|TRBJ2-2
TGTGCCAGCAGTCCTGCCTACACCGGGGAGCTGTTTTTT
CASSPAYTGELFF
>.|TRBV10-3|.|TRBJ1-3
TGTGCCATCAGTGAGTCAGGAGACGGATTCTCTGGAAACACCATATATTTT
CAISESGDGFSGNTIYF
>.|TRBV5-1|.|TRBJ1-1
TGCGCCAGCAGCTTAGTTTTTGGGACGGAAGCTTTCTTT
CASSLVFGTEAFF
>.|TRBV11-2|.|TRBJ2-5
TGTGCCAGCAGTCCCGATGGGGGGACGAGGGAGACCCAGTACTTC
CASSPDGGTRETQYF
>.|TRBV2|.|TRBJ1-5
TGTGCCAGCAGTGGCTGGGGGACTCAGCCCCAGCATTTT
CASSGWGTQPQHF
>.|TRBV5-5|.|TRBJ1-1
TGTGCCAGCAGCTTGGCCAGGGCCGGTGAAGCTTTCTTT
CASSLARAGEAFF
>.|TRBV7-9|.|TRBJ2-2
TGTGCCACGCCTACGGGGGCATGGACCGGGGAGCTGTTTTTT
CATPTGAWTGELFF
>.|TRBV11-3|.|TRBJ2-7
TGTGCCAGCAGCTCCCAGGTAATGCAAACGCTGGCCTACGAGCAGTACTTC
CASSSQVMQTLAYEQYF
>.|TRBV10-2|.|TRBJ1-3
TGCGCCAGCACCCCAGTGGGGGCTGGAAACACCATATATTTT
CASTPVGAGNTIYF
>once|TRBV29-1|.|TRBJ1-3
TGCAGCGTTCAGACAGTTTCTGGAAACACCATATATTTT
CSVQTVSGNTIYF
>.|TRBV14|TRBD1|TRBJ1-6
TGTGCCAGCAGCCCGACAGGGGTTAATTCACCCCTCCACTTT
CASSPTGVNSPLHF
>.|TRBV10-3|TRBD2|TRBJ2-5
TGTGCCATCAGTAGACCTAGCGGGGGGGACGAGACCCAGTACTTC
CAISRPSGGDETQYF
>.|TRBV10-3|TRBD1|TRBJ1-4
TGTGCCATCAGTGAGTCAGTGAGGGGGCTGGGTGAAAAACTGTTTTTT
CAISESVRGLGEKLFF
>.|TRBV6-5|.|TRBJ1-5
TGTGCCAGCACGGGTTGGGGCAATCAGCCCCAGCATTTT
CASTGWGNQPQHF
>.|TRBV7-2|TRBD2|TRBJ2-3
TGTGCCAGCAGACCGGGACTAGCCGCAGATACGCAGTATTTT
CASRPGLAADTQYF
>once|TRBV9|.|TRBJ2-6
TGTGCCAGCAGCGCTACAGGGTCTGGGGCCAACGTCCTGACTTTC
CASSATGSGANVLTF
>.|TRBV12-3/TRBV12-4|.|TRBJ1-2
TGTGCCAGCACCGTTGGATGGGGCTACACCTTC
CASTVGWGYTF
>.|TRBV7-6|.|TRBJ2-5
TGTGCCAGCAGCCTGGAGGCAGGGTCGGGGGAGACCCAGTACTTC
CASSLEAGSGETQYF
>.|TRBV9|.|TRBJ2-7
TGTGCCAGCAGCGCGAGTAGTGACGGCTACGAGCAGTACTTC
CASSASSDGYEQYF
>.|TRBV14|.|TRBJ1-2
TGTGCCAGCAGCCAAGACCCGGAGGGGATCTATGGCTACACCTTC
CASSQDPEGIYGYTF
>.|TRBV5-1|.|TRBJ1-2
TGCGCCAGCAGTGTGGGGGCAGGACAGAATGGCTACACCTTC
CASSVGAGQNGYTF
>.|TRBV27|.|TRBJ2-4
TGTGCCAGCGGGCTGGGGCCAGAGTACTTC
CASGLGPEYF
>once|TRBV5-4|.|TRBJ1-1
TGTGCCAGCAACATTGGGACTACCACTGAAGCTTTCTTT
CASNIGTTTEAFF
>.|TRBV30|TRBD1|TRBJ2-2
TGTGCCGCGAAGACAGGGGGAACCGGGGAGCTGTTTTTT
CAAKTGGTGELFF
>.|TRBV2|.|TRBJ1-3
TGTGCCAGCGGGTTACAGTACTCTGGAAACACCATATATTTT
CASGLQYSGNTIYF
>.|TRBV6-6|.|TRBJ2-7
TGTGCCAGCAGACCGGCAGACAGGTTCTACGAGCAGTACTTC
CASRPADRFYEQYF
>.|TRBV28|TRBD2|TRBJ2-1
TGTGCCAGCAGTTCCTTCTCGAGCGGGGGGTTTGGAGTTCAGTTCTTC
CASSSFSSGGFGVQFF
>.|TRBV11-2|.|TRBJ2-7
TGTGCCTGGGGGGACAGTCCCTACGAGCAGTACTTC
CAWGDSPYEQYF